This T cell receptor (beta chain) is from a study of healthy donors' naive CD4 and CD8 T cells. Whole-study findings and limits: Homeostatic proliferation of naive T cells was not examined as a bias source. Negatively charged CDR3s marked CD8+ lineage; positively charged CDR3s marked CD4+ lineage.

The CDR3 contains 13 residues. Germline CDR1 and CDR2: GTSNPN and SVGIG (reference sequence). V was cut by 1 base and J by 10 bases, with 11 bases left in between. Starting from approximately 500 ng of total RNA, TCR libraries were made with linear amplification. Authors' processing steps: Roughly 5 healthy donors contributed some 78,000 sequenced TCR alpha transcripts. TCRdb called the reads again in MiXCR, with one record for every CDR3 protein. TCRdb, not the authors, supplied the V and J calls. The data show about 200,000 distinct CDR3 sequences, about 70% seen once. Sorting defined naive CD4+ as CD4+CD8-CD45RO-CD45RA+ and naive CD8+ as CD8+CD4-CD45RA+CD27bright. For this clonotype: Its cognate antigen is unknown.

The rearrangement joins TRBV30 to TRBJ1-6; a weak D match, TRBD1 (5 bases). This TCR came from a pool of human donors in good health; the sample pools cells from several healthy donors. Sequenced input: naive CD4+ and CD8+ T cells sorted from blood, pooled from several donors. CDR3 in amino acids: CAWSAMGGSPLHF. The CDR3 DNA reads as TGTGCCTGGAGTGCTATGGGGGGATCACCCCTCCACTTT.